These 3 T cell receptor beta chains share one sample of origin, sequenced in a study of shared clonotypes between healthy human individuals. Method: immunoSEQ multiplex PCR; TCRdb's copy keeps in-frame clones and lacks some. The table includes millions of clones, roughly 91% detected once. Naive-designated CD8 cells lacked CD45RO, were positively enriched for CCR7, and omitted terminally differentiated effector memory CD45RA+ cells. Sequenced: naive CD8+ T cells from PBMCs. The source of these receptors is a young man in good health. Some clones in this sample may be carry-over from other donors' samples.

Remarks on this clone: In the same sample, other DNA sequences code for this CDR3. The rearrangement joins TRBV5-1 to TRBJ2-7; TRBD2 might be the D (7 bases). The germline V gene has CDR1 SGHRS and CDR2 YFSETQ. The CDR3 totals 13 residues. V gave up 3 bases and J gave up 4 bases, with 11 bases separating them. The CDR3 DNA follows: TGCGCCAGCAGCTCGGGGGGCAGTTACGAGCAGTACTTC. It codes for CASSSGGSYEQYF.

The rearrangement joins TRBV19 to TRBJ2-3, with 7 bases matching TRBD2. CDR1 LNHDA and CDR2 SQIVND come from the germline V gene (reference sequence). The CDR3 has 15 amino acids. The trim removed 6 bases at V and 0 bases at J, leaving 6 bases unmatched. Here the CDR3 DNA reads TGTGCCAGTAGGAGACGGGAGGTTAGCACAGATACGCAGTATTTT. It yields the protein CASRRREVSTDTQYF.

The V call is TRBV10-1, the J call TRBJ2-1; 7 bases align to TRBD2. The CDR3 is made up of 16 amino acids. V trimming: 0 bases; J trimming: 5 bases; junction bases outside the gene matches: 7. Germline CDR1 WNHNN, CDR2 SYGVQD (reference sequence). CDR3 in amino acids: CASSESQSGIHNEQFF. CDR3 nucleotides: TGCGCCAGCAGTGAGTCCCAGAGCGGGATCCACAATGAGCAGTTCTTC.